One sample yielded the 32 T cell receptor beta chains listed below, sequenced in a study. From the RT-PCR reads, TCRdb called clonotypes with MiXCR, one entry per CDR3 protein. The table shows about 6,000 distinct CDR3 sequences, with just over 90% occurring only once. The specimen sequenced was memory CD4+ T cells from blood. The receptor source for this set is a female donor in good health, serving as a healthy control.

As concerns this clonotype: With the library built for alpha chains, this beta chain is off target and its frequency is not meaningful. V and J are TRBV29-1 and TRBJ2-5; weak D call: TRBD1 (5 bases). The CDR3 totals 16 residues. V lost 2 bases and J 1 base, leaving 17 bases between the germline ends. CDR1 is SQVTM, CDR2 ANQGSEA, per germline. As DNA, the CDR3 is TGCAGCGTTGAATTTATGCGGACACCTTTCCAAGAGACCCAGTACTTC. Translating it yields CSVEFMRTPFQETQYF. Filled out from reference TRBV29-1 and TRBJ2-5, the complete variable domain reads SAVISQKPSRDICQRGTSLTIQCQVDSQVTMMFWYRQQPGQSLTLIATANQGSEATYESGFVIDKFPISRPNLTFSTLTVSNMSPEDSSIYLCSVEFMRTPFQETQYFGPGTRLLVL.

As regards this clonotype: In a library made to pick up alpha chains, this beta chain is a stray read with a size that means little. The J gene is TRBJ1-2, the V gene TRBV20-1; D not resolved. Germline V gene sequence: CDR1 DFQATT, CDR2 SNEGSKA (reference sequence). The V end lost 0 bases, the J end lost 4 bases, and 12 bases lay between the germline ends. This CDR3 is 14 amino acids long. The CDR3 DNA reads as TGCAGTGCTAGAGATAATTCAGCGCGCTATGGCTACACCTTC. The encoded protein is CSARDNSARYGYTF.

Comments on this clonotype: With the library built for alpha chains, this beta chain is off target and its frequency is not meaningful. CDR3 in DNA: TGTGCCAGCAGCTTAACGGGGGATCAGCCCCAGCATTTT. Amino acid sequence: CASSLTGDQPQHF. The rearrangement joins TRBV7-3 to TRBJ1-5; perhaps TRBD1 as D (5 bases). This CDR3 is built from 13 residues. V was shortened by 0 bases and J by 5 bases, with 5 bases between the two germline ends. Germline CDR1 is SGHTA and CDR2 is FQGTGA.

Details on this clonotype: A library prepared for alpha chains yielded this beta chain as an off-target read; its size is of little meaning. The chain is built from TRBV24-1 and TRBJ2-5; 7 bases line up with TRBD1. CDR1 is KGHDR, CDR2 SFDVKD, per germline. J lost 5 bases, V lost 4 bases, and 9 bases had no gene match. This CDR3 contains 15 residues. Written as DNA, the CDR3 is TGTGCCACCAGTGAAACTAGGGGGCCGGGCGAGACCCAGTACTTC. As protein: CATSETRGPGETQYF.

As for this clonotype: In a library made to pick up alpha chains, this beta chain is a stray read with a size that means little. The chain couples TRBV4-1 to TRBJ2-2; the D gene could be TRBD1 or TRBD2 (5 bases each). V was cut by 4 bases and J by 0 bases, with 9 bases left in between. The CDR3 has 15 amino acids. The germline gives CDR1 MGHRA, CDR2 YSYEKL. The CDR3 loop is CASSLATANTGELFF. The CDR3 nucleotides read TGCGCCAGCAGCCTAGCGACAGCGAACACCGGGGAGCTGTTTTTT.

As to this clonotype: This beta chain was picked up by a library intended for alpha chains and is off target, so its count carries little meaning. The CDR3 coding sequence is TGTGCCAGCAGCCAGCAGGAGGGAGGGAACACTGAAGCTTTCTTT. Its translation is CASSQQEGGNTEAFF. V and J are TRBV7-9 and TRBJ1-1, with D unclear. The CDR3 runs to 15 residues. The germline gives CDR1 SEHNR, CDR2 FQNEAQ (reference sequence). V gave up 5 bases and J gave up 1 base, with 14 bases separating them.

As concerns this clonotype: A library prepared for alpha chains yielded this beta chain as an off-target read; its size is of little meaning. The rearrangement uses TRBV10-2 and TRBJ2-7; D remains unclear. V was shortened by 6 bases and J by 3 bases, with 9 bases between the two germline ends. Germline CDR1 WSHSY, CDR2 SAAADI. There are 12 residues in the CDR3. The CDR3 DNA reads TGCGCCAGCAGCCGGACCTTCTACGAGCAGTACTTC. It yields the protein CASSRTFYEQYF.

A note on this clonotype: Within a library made for alpha chains, this beta chain is off target, and its count is uninformative. The chain combines TRBV7-2 with TRBJ1-3; D gene uncertain. The V end was cut by 7 bases, the J end by 8 bases, with 18 bases between. Germline CDR1 SGHTA, CDR2 FQGNSA. This CDR3 spans 14 amino acids. DNA for the CDR3: TGTGCCAGCACCCTTCACGGGAGTTCGGACACCATATATTTT. Encoded protein: CASTLHGSSDTIYF.

Worth noting for this clonotype: Little can be read into the size of this beta chain, an off-target read in a library designed for alpha chains. The V and J genes are TRBV20-1 and TRBJ1-2; unclear D gene. CDR3 length: 12 amino acids. Germline CDR1 is DFQATT and CDR2 is SNEGSKA (reference sequence). V was pared by 3 bases and J by 0 bases, with 5 bases between. The CDR3 is CSASSANYGYTF. The CDR3 coding sequence is TGCAGTGCTAGTTCGGCTAACTATGGCTACACCTTC.

For this clonotype: This beta chain was picked up by a library intended for alpha chains and is off target, so its count carries little meaning. The chain combines TRBV6-2 or TRBV6-3 with TRBJ2-3, with 13 bases fitting TRBD2. The germline V gene encodes CDR1 MNHEY and CDR2 SVGEGT. This CDR3 is built from 16 residues. V lost 2 bases and J lost 6; bases outside the gene matches: 5. The CDR3 region is CASSYRGLAGRDTQYF. The DNA of the CDR3 is TGTGCCAGCAGTTACCGGGGACTAGCGGGACGGGATACGCAGTATTTT.

On this clonotype itself: The library was designed around alpha chains, so this beta chain is a stray read whose abundance carries little weight. The chain links TRBV7-2 to TRBJ2-2; unclear D gene. V was clipped by 5 bases and J by 2 bases, with 3 bases between them. Germline V gene data show CDR1 as SGHTA and CDR2 as FQGNSA. There are 12 residues in the CDR3. The DNA of the CDR3 is TGTGCCAGCAGCGCCAACACCGGGGAGCTGTTTTTT. Translation: CASSANTGELFF.

As to this clonotype: A library prepared for alpha chains yielded this beta chain as an off-target read; its size is of little meaning. The chain recombines TRBV12-3 or TRBV12-4 with TRBJ1-6; D unresolved. Deletions cut 7 bases from V and 10 bases from J, with 11 bases between. The CDR3 contains 12 residues. The CDR3 is CASTLVGSPLHF. The CDR3 DNA reads TGTGCCAGCACCCTCGTTGGCTCACCCCTCCACTTT.

Comments on this clonotype: Since the library was made to target alpha chains, this beta chain is a stray read and its abundance is not meaningful. The chain combines TRBV7-2 with TRBJ2-5, with unresolved D. Trimming took 2 bases from V and 5 from J, leaving 3 bases between them. The CDR3 loop spans 11 amino acids. From germline, CDR1 is SGHTA and CDR2 FQGNSA. CDR3 nucleotides: TGTGCCAGCAGCTTATATGAGACCCAGTACTTC. It yields the protein CASSLYETQYF. Together with reference TRBV7-2 and TRBJ2-5, the CDR3 gives the full variable domain: GAGVSQSPSNKVTEKGKDVELRCDPISGHTALYWYRQSLGQGLEFLIYFQGNSAPDKSGLPSDRFSAERTGGSVSTLTIQRTQQEDSAVYLCASSLYETQYFGPGTRLLVL.

Turning to this clonotype: Found in a library prepared for alpha chains, this beta chain is an off-target read, and its abundance has little meaning. The chain recombines TRBV7-9 with TRBJ1-6, with D maybe TRBD1 (5 bases). V lost 5 bases and J 2 bases, leaving 10 bases between the germline ends. This CDR3 has 15 amino acids. The germline V gene encodes CDR1 SEHNR and CDR2 FQNEAQ (reference sequence). This CDR3 is CASSGGGAYNSPLHF. The CDR3 bases are TGTGCCAGCAGCGGCGGGGGGGCCTATAATTCACCCCTCCACTTT.

With respect to this clonotype: Being off target in a library aimed at alpha chains, this beta chain has a size of little meaning. The V gene is TRBV4-2, the J gene TRBJ2-7, with unresolved D. The length of the CDR3 is 12 residues. V gave up 0 bases and J gave up 7 bases, with 7 bases separating them. Germline CDR1 and CDR2: LGHNA and YNFKEQ. The CDR3 nucleotides are TGTGCCAGCAGCCAAGATACCCGGGAGCAGTACTTC. Its translation is CASSQDTREQYF.

Comments on this clonotype: A library made for alpha chains picked up this beta chain off target, so its size means little. The V call is TRBV12-3 or TRBV12-4, the J call TRBJ1-1, with D uncertain. The CDR3 spans 14 residues. Trimming stripped 4 bases from V and 1 base from J, with 10 bases between. The CDR3 DNA follows: TGTGCCAGCAGTTCCGCTAGCCCGAACACTGAAGCTTTCTTT. Its translation: CASSSASPNTEAFF.

As concerns this clonotype: Since the library was made to target alpha chains, this beta chain is a stray read and its abundance is not meaningful. The chain joins TRBV20-1 to TRBJ1-2; TRBD1 aligns across 9 bases. The CDR3 length is 13 residues. Germline trimming cut 3 bases from V and 6 bases from J; bases unmatched to any gene: 5. Germline V gives CDR1 DFQATT, CDR2 SNEGSKA (reference sequence). The CDR3 loop is CSASHRGRDGYTF. CDR3 nucleotide sequence: TGCAGTGCTAGTCACAGGGGGCGCGATGGCTACACCTTC.

This clonotype was counted a single time. In a library made to pick up alpha chains, this beta chain is a stray read with a size that means little. The J gene is TRBJ2-7, the V gene TRBV5-1; D call uncertain. Trimming shortened V by 1 base and J by 3 bases, and 8 bases separated the two germline ends. The germline gives CDR1 SGHRS, CDR2 YFSETQ. The CDR3 extends over 13 amino acids. The chain's CDR3 is CASSLNSDYEQYF. The CDR3 bases are TGCGCCAGCAGCTTGAATTCGGACTACGAGCAGTACTTC. The full variable domain, with the rest looked up from reference TRBV5-1 and TRBJ2-7, is KAGVTQTPRYLIKTRGQQVTLSCSPISGHRSVSWYQQTPGQGLQFLFEYFSETQRNKGNFPGRFSGRQFSNSRSEMNVSTLELGDSALYLCASSLNSDYEQYFGPGTRLTVT.

With respect to this clonotype: The library was designed around alpha chains, so this beta chain is a stray read whose abundance carries little weight. The CDR3 DNA reads TGTGCCAGCAGCAATGGAGGGACTGCGACCTATGGCTACACCTTC. It encodes CASSNGGTATYGYTF. The rearrangement uses TRBV28 and TRBJ1-2; a possible D gene is TRBD1 (5 bases). The CDR3 runs 15 residues. CDR1 MDHEN and CDR2 SYDVKM come from the germline V gene. V was pared by 6 bases and J by 4 bases, with 18 bases between.

Worth noting for this clonotype: With the library built for alpha chains, this beta chain is off target and its frequency is not meaningful. J is TRBJ1-2 and V is TRBV15; 7 bases fit TRBD1. Germline CDR1 LNHNV, CDR2 YYDKDF (reference sequence). The CDR3 is made up of 13 amino acids. Trimming at V came to 0 bases and at J to 7 bases, leaving 2 bases not matched to a gene. CDR3 protein: CATSRETGFGYTF. The CDR3 bases are TGTGCCACCAGCAGAGAGACAGGGTTTGGCTACACCTTC.

About this clonotype: Little can be read into the size of this beta chain, an off-target read in a library designed for alpha chains. The chain recombines TRBV6-2 or TRBV6-3 with TRBJ2-1, with TRBD2 matching 8 bases. CDR3 length: 15 amino acids. V lost 3 bases and J lost 12; bases outside the gene matches: 13. Germline V gene lookup returns CDR1 MNHEY and CDR2 SVGEGT. CDR3 sequence (DNA): TGTGCCAGCAGTTATTCGGCGGGGGGACACGAGGGGCAGTTCTTC. As protein: CASSYSAGGHEGQFF.

This clonotype was seen once. This beta chain is an off-target read within a library intended for alpha chains, so its frequency means little. Here the CDR3 DNA reads TGCAGTGCTATGAGAGGGGGGTCTCTGGAGACCCAGTACTTC. It translates to CSAMRGGSLETQYF. The rearrangement uses TRBV20-1 and TRBJ2-5; D assignment may be TRBD1 or TRBD2 (6 bases each). The CDR3 runs to 14 residues. The V gene lost 4 bases and the J gene lost 5 bases, with 17 bases spanning the gap. The germline gives CDR1 DFQATT, CDR2 SNEGSKA (reference sequence).

On this clonotype: Because this beta chain is a stray read in a library intended to capture alpha chains, its abundance should not be given much weight. The chain couples TRBV29-1 to TRBJ1-2, with 9 bases that match TRBD1. CDR1 is SQVTM, CDR2 ANQGSEA, per germline. The CDR3 is 13 amino acids. The V segment lost 7 bases and the J segment 5 bases; nucleotides outside the gene matches: 8. The CDR3: CSGGPGTGYGYTF. The CDR3 DNA reads as TGCAGCGGCGGTCCCGGGACAGGGTATGGCTACACCTTC.

Remarks on this clonotype: With the library built for alpha chains, this beta chain is off target and its frequency is not meaningful. The chain recombines TRBV4-2 with TRBJ2-7; a possible D gene is TRBD2 (6 bases). The CDR3 totals 14 residues. Trimming cost V 8 bases and J 5 bases, with 19 bases left between them. Germline V gives CDR1 LGHNA, CDR2 YNFKEQ. The DNA for the CDR3 is TGTGCCAGCGCAACGTGGGCTAGCGTTGACGAGCAGTACTTC. Its protein is CASATWASVDEQYF.

In regard to this clonotype: This beta chain is an off-target read within a library intended for alpha chains, so its frequency means little. The chain couples TRBV7-9 to TRBJ2-3; 12 positions match TRBD1. This CDR3 has 15 residues. J gave up 9 bases and V 4 bases, and 8 bases lay outside the gene matches. In germline, CDR1 is SEHNR, CDR2 FQNEAQ (reference sequence). This chain's CDR3 is CASSSGTGGMMTQYF. The CDR3 nucleotides are TGTGCCAGCAGCTCCGGGACAGGGGGCATGATGACGCAGTATTTT.

Regarding this clonotype: In a library made to pick up alpha chains, this beta chain is a stray read with a size that means little. The chain couples TRBV7-2 to TRBJ1-5, with D hard to call. V was trimmed by 2 bases and J by 5 bases, leaving 7 bases between them. There are 13 residues in the CDR3. The V gene's germline CDR1 is SGHTA and CDR2 FQGNSA. The DNA of the CDR3 is TGTGCCAGCAGCTTACAAGTGGATCAGCCCCAGCATTTT. Its translation is CASSLQVDQPQHF.

Details on this clonotype: The library was prepared for alpha chains; this beta chain is a stray read, so its frequency means little. The rearrangement joins TRBV9 to TRBJ2-7, with 9 bases aligning to TRBD2. CDR3 length: 15 amino acids. Germline CDR1 SGDLS, CDR2 YYNGEE. J lost 6 bases, V lost 4 bases, and 11 bases had no gene match. CDR3 amino acids: CASSTGSGRTGEQYF. The CDR3 bases are TGTGCCAGCAGCACCGGTAGCGGGAGAACGGGCGAGCAGTACTTC.

With respect to this clonotype: In a library made to pick up alpha chains, this beta chain is a stray read with a size that means little. The chain is built from TRBV4-3 and TRBJ1-6; 8 bases fit TRBD1. CDR1 is LGHNA, CDR2 YSLEER, per germline. V lost 2 bases to trimming and J lost 9 bases; unmatched junction nucleotides: 6. This CDR3 comprises 15 residues. The CDR3 loop is CASSQTQGEGSPLHF. CDR3 nucleotide sequence: TGCGCCAGCAGCCAAACACAGGGGGAAGGTTCACCCCTCCACTTT.

The count of this clonotype is one. This beta chain was picked up by a library intended for alpha chains and is off target, so its count carries little meaning. The chain has TRBV5-1 and TRBJ2-1; D gene uncertain. In germline, CDR1 is SGHRS, CDR2 YFSETQ. V lost 2 bases and J lost 7, with 7 bases in between. CDR3 length equals 12 residues. The CDR3 protein is CASSLTRNEQFF. The CDR3 region has the DNA TGCGCCAGCAGCTTAACCAGGAATGAGCAGTTCTTC.

As for this clonotype: For a library built for alpha chains, this beta chain is a stray read; little rests on its size. The chain has TRBV4-2 and TRBJ2-3, with 12 bases aligning to TRBD2. This CDR3 is 17 amino acids long. Germline V lookup: CDR1 LGHNA, CDR2 YNFKEQ. With 2 bases clipped from V and 6 bases from J, the junction kept 9 bases outside the gene matches. CDR3 loop: CASSQKTSGSVEDTQYF. The CDR3 DNA sequence: TGTGCCAGCAGCCAAAAGACTAGCGGGAGTGTTGAGGATACGCAGTATTTT.

Concerning this clonotype itself: This beta chain slipped into a library made for alpha chains as a stray read, so its size is not meaningful. The chain links TRBV12-3 or TRBV12-4 to TRBJ1-5, with a tentative D call TRBD1 (6 bases). Deletions cut 7 bases from V and 4 bases from J, with 17 bases between. This CDR3 contains 15 residues. In DNA form, the CDR3 reads TGTGCCAGCACCCTGCGGGGGGCCCTAAATCAGCCCCAGCATTTT. This gives the protein CASTLRGALNQPQHF.

Note on this clonotype: A library made for alpha chains picked up this beta chain off target, so its size means little. The chain carries TRBV3-1 and TRBJ2-5; D remains unclear. With 4 bases removed from V and 5 bases from J, the gap between germline ends came to 11 bases. Germline assignment: CDR1 LGHDT and CDR2 YNNKEL (reference sequence). This CDR3 contains 13 residues. CDR3 region: CASSPWLRETQYF. CDR3 DNA sequence: TGTGCCAGCAGCCCCTGGCTCCGGGAGACCCAGTACTTC.